Here is one T cell receptor (beta chain) with its context. Its antigen is unidentified. This sample was taken from a study of cytomegalovirus exposure and HLA in healthy donors. Regarding the study as a whole: As a later analysis showed, a missense DCLRE1C variant was linked to trimming of TCR beta V- and J-genes.

The germline CDR1 and CDR2 sequences are SGHAT and FQNNGV. Trimming took 4 bases from V and 1 from J, leaving 10 bases between them. This CDR3 contains 14 residues. The primer mix had 60 Vbeta and 13 Jbeta primers. Sequencing was performed with immunoSEQ multiplex PCR; in TCRdb, only in-frame clones are kept and a portion is missing. In the table there are 50,000 or so clones, approximately 70% of which are singletons. Donors had nominal health at sampling but likely had unrecorded immune exposures. The chain combines TRBV11-2 with TRBJ1-1; D is unclear. The sample comprised PBMCs. The receptor comes from a man between 18 and 29 years old in good health and CMV-seronegative. CDR3 sequence: CASSYSPGNTEAFF. CDR3 nucleotides: TGTGCCAGCAGCTATAGCCCCGGGAACACTGAAGCTTTCTTT.